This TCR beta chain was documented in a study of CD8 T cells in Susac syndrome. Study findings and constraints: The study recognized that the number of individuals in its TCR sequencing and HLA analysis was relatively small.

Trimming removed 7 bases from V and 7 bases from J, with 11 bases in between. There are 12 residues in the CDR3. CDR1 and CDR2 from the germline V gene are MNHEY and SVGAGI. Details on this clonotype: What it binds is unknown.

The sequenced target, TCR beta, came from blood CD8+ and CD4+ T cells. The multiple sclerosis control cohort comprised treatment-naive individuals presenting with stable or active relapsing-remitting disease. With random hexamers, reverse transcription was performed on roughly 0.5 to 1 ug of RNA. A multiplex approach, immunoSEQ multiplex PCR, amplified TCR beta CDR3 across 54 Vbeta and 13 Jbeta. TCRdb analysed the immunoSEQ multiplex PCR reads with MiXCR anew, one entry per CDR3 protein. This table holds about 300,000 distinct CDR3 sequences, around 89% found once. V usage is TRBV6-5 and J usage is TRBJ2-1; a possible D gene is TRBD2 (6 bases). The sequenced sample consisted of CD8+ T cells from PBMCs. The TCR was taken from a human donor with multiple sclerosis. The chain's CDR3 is CASNNGGNEQFF. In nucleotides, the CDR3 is TGTGCCAGCAACAACGGGGGTAATGAGCAGTTCTTC.